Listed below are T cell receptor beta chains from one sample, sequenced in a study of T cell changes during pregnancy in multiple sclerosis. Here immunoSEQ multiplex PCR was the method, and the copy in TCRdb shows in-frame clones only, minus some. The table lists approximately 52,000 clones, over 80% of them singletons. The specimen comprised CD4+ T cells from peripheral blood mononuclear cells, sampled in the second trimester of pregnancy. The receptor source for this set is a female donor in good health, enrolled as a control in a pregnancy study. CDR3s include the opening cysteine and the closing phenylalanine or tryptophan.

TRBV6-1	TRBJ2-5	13	CASSGGGVGTQYF
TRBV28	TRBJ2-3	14	CALKASGGTDTQYF
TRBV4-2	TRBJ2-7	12	CASSQVTYEQYF
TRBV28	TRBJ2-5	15	CASRPPGQAQETQYF
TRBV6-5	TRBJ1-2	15	CASSPDRLPNYGYTF
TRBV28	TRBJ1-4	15	CASSLSGRGREKLFF
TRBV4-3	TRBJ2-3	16	CASSYTSGSFTDTQYF
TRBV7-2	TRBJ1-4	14	CASSLTGGNEKLFF
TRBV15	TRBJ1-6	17	CATSSYRETVNNSPLHF
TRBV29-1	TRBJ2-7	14	CSGGGTGSSYEQYF
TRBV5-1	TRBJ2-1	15	CASSQWTGRGVEQFF
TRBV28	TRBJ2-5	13	CASRQGWQETQYF
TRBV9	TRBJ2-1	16	CASSAQAGGPYNEQFF
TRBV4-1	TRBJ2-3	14	CASSLGGDPDTQYF
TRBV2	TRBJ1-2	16	CASRVGRSGAVYGYTF
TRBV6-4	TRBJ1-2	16	CASRTAGVAQSYGYTF